The entry below describes one T cell receptor beta chain. Its antigen specificity is not known. Qualities for individual bases were not recorded, and no much larger clone is one base off. Trimming leaves V shorter by 3 bases and J shorter by 1 base, with the junction holding 2 bases beyond the gene matches. Counted from cysteine to phenylalanine, this CDR3 has 14 amino acids. Only CDR3 DNA is held: 42 bases, read in frame from base 1. CDR1 is given as MNHEY and CDR2 as SMNVEV, both from the germline V gene (reference sequence). These data belong to a study of blood T cell repertoires in COVID-19 (TCRdb year 2020). Looking at the study overall: Collaborator samples came from the United States, Italy and Spain and covered acute and convalescent phases of COVID-19. The prospective study material was composed of cDNA or gDNA derived from T cells, B-cell-depleted T cells, or PBMCs. Deeply sampled blood TCRbeta repertoires from subjects exposed to, actively infected with, or recovered from COVID-19 were included in the dataset. A freely available public database, intended as a resource for researchers studying the immune response to SARS-CoV-2, is where the repertoires were released. The samples were drawn from the first 160 participants of the ongoing ImmuneRACE study and from some 1,300 subjects provided by 6 global collaborators. The sample metadata nearly always contained a de-identified subject ID, COVID-19 status, age in years and sex. Where HLA class I and class II types were available, the types were taken from metadata supplied by the sample provider, not from assay-based typing.

The research as a whole found: The amount of clinical and demographic metadata varied by source and participant and was provided uncurated.

TCRbeta CDR3 regions were amplified from genomic DNA using the immunoSEQ Assay, a bias-controlled multiplex PCR. In the authors' own workflow: The number of nucleated cells in each sample was estimated by amplification of reference gene primers within the assay. Sequence reads were collapsed and filtered to measure the absolute abundance of every unique TCRbeta CDR3 rearrangement. Productive Simpson clonality was computed per sample as the square root of Simpson's diversity index over productive rearrangements. The source is immuneACCESS, and TCRdb retained only in-frame sequences with V and J called. Part of the clones is not carried over; for the studies checked, unresolved V genes explain less than half of this, and the remainder is unexplained. The D gene and trimming were derived from the DNA, and the V and J assignments and clone size from that table. The sample includes fewer than 300,000 clones, with around four fifths observed a single time. Approximately 9% of the sample comes from the top ten.

Samples from volunteer blood donors who had recovered from COVID-19 were contributed by a second Seattle source. Whole blood was collected in K2EDTA tubes by collaborating institutions according to the institutions' own protocols. For TCRbeta analysis, collaborator samples were shipped as frozen whole blood, as isolated PBMCs, or as DNA extracted from either sample type. This receptor was identified in a woman aged 50 to 65 who had recovered from COVID-19. The sequenced sample was peripheral blood. The rearrangement joined TRBV27 to TRBJ2-5, with 7 bases aligning to TRBD2. The sequenced DNA: TGTGCCAGCAGTTTCTGGGGGGGCCAAGAGACCCAGTACTTC. The resulting protein is CASSFWGGQETQYF.